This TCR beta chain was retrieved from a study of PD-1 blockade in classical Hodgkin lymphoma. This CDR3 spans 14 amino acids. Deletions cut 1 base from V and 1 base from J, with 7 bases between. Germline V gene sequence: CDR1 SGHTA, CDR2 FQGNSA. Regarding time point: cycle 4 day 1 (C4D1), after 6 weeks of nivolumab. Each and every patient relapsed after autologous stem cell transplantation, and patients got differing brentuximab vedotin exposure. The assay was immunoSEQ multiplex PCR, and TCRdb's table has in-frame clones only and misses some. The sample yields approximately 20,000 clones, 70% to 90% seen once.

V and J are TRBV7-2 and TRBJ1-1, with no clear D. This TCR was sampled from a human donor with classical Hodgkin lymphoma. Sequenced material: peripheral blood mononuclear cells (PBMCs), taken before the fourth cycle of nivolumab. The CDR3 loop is CASSLGVTNTEAFF. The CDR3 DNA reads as TGTGCCAGCAGCTTAGGAGTGACGAACACTGAAGCTTTCTTT.